A selection of T cell receptor beta chains follows, all from one sample in a study of CD8+ T cells in alopecia areata. Produced via immunoSEQ multiplex PCR; TCRdb's table is partial and in-frame only. Altogether under 350,000 clones are present, roughly 60% being singletons, with the ten largest covering approximately 1.8%. Source: CD4+ T cells sorted from blood, taken at week 24, from a patient treated with tofacitinib. The receptors come from a human donor with alopecia areata. CDR3s include the opening cysteine and the closing phenylalanine or tryptophan. The order of the fields is clone size, V gene, J gene, CDR3 protein. Size is stated for part of the rows, as once, few or many counts, or as a class when the clone is expanded.

NA,TRBV5-1,TRBJ2-7,CASSAISGGDEQYF
NA,TRBV28,TRBJ1-1,CASSLWRQGGMNTEAFF
NA,TRBV4-1,TRBJ2-5,CASSQDTRSGQGTKETQYF
few,TRBV29-1,TRBJ2-1,CSGGTDSYNEQFF
NA,TRBV5-4,TRBJ2-3,CASTKPTSGATDTQYF
NA,TRBV4-3,TRBJ2-5,CASSQDRGQETQYF
few,TRBV30,NA,CAWSVGIGGYEQYF
NA,TRBV20-1,TRBJ2-7,CSAPYSYEQYF
NA,TRBV5-1,TRBJ1-4,CASSLESLNEKLFF
NA,TRBV4-1,TRBJ1-2,CASSQGLQGNYGYTF
NA,TRBV7-6,TRBJ2-3,CASSLAGRSGGTDTQYF